This TCR beta chain is drawn from a study of blood T cell repertoires in COVID-19. Trimming took off 1 base at V and 1 base at J, with 14 bases between the two ends. Germline loops: CDR1 SGHRS, CDR2 YFSETQ. The CDR3 length is 17 residues. Clones were read by immunoSEQ multiplex PCR, and TCRdb kept only the in-frame ones, dropping some. The sample has around 500,000 clones, approximately 85% seen once. The material sequenced was peripheral blood. This TCR derives from a human donor in a cohort sampled during active COVID-19. The chain employs TRBV5-1 and TRBJ2-2; D is possibly TRBD1 (6 bases). As DNA, the CDR3 is TGCGCCAGCAGCTTGAATCCCTTAGGGGGGAACACCGGGGAGCTGTTTTTT. Amino acid sequence: CASSLNPLGGNTGELFF.